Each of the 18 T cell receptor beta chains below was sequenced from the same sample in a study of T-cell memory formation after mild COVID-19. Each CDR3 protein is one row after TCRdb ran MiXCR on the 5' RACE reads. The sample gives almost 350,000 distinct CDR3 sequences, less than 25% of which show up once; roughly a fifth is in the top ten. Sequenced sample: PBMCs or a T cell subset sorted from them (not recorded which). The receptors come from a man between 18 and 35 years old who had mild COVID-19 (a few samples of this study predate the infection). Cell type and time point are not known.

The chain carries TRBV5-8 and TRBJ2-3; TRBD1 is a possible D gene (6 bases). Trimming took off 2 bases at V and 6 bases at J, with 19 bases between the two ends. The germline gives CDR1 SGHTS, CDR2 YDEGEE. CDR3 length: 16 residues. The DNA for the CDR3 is TGTGCCAGCAGCTTTAATAGGGCAGGGGATGCCGATACGCAGTATTTT. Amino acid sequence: CASSFNRAGDADTQYF.

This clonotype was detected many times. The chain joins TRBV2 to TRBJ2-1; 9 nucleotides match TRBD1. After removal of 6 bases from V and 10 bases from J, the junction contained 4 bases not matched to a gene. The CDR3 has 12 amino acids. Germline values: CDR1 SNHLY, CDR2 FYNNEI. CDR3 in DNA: TGTGCCAGCAGGGGGGACAGGGAAGAGCAGTTCTTC. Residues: CASRGDREEQFF.

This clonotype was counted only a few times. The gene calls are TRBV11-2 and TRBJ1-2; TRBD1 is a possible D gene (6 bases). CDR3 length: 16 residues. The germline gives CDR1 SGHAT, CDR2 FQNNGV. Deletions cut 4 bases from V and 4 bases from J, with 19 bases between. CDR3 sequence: CASSSLRRGRGYGYTF. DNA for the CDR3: TGTGCCAGCAGCTCCTTACGCAGGGGAAGGGGCTATGGCTACACCTTC.

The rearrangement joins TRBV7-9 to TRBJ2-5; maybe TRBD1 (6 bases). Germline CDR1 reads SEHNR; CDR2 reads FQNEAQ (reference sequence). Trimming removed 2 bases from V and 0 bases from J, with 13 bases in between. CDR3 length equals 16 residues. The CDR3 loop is CASSLPQGLYQETQYF. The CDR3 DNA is TGTGCCAGCAGCTTACCACAGGGCCTATACCAAGAGACCCAGTACTTC.

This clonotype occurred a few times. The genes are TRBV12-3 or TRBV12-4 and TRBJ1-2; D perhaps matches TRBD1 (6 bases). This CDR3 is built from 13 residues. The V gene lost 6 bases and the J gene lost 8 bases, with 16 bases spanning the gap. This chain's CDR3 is CASRVGRGGGYTF. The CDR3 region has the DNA TGTGCCAGCAGAGTCGGTAGGGGGGGCGGCTACACCTTC.

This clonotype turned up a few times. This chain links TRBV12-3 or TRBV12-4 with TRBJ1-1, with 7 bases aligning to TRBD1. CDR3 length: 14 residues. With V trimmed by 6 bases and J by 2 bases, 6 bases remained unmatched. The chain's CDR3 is CASSQTGFNTEAFF. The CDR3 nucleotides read TGTGCCAGCAGCCAGACAGGGTTTAACACTGAAGCTTTCTTT.

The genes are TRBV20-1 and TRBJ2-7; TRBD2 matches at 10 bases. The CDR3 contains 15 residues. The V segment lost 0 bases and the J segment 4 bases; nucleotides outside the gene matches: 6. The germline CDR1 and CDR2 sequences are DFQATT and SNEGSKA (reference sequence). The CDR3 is CSARDHRTSGYEQYF. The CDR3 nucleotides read TGCAGTGCTAGAGATCACAGGACTAGCGGTTACGAGCAGTACTTC.

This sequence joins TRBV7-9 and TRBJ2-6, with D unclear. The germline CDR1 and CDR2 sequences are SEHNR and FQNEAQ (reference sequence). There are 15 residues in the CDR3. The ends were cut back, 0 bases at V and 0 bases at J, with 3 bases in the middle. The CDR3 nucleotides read TGTGCCAGCAGCTTAGCCCTCTCTGGGGCCAACGTCCTGACTTTC. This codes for CASSLALSGANVLTF.

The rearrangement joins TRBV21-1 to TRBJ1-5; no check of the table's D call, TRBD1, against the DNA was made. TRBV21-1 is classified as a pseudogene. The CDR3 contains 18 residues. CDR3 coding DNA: TGTGCCAGCAGCAAAGCGCTTTGGGACAGGCTTGGCGATCAGCCCCAGCATTTT. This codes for CASSKALWDRLGDQPQHF.

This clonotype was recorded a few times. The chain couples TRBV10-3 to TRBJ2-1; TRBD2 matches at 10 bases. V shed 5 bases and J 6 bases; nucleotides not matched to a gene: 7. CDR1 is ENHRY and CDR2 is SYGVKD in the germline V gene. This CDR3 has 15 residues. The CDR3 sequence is CAISLSSGGANEQFF. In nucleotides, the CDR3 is TGTGCCATCAGTCTGTCTAGCGGGGGTGCCAATGAGCAGTTCTTC.

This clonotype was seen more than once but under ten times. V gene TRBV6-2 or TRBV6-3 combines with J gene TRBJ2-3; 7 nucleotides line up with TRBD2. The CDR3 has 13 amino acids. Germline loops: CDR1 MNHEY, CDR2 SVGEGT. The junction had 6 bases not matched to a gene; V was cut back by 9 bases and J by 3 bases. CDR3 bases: TGTGCCAGTGGCGGGACTATTACAGATACGCAGTATTTT. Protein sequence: CASGGTITDTQYF.

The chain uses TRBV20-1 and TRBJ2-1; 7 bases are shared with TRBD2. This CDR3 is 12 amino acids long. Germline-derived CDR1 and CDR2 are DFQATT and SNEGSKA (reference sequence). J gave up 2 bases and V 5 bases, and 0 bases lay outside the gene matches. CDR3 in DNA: TGCAGTGCTGGACTAGCCTACAATGAGCAGTTCTTC. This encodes CSAGLAYNEQFF.

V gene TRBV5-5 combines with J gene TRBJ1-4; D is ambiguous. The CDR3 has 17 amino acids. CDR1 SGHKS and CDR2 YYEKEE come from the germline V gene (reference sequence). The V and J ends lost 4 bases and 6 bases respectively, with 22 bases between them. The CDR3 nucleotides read TGTGCCAGCAGCACTGGACGGTCGGACCCTCAGTATGAAAAACTGTTTTTT. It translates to CASSTGRSDPQYEKLFF.

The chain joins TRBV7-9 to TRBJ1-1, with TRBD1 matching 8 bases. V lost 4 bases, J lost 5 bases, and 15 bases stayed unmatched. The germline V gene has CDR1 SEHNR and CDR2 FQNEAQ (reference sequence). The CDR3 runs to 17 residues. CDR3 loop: CASSSRDRRYTGTEAFF. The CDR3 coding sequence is TGTGCCAGCAGCTCCCGGGACAGGCGATATACCGGGACTGAAGCTTTCTTT.

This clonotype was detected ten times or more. CDR3 residues: CASSHPGDTEAFF. The CDR3 DNA reads TGTGCCAGCAGTCACCCAGGGGACACTGAAGCTTTCTTT. V is TRBV27 and J is TRBJ1-1; D might be TRBD1 (6 bases). The germline V and J ends were trimmed by 5 bases and 3 bases, with 10 bases remaining between them. Germline-derived CDR1 and CDR2 are MNHEY and SMNVEV (reference sequence). This CDR3 is built from 13 residues.

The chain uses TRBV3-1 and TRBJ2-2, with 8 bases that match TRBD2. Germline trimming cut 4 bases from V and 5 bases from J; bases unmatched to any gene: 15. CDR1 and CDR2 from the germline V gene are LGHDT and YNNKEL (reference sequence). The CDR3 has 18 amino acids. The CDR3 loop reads CASSLPLEAGGITGELFF. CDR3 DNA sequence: TGTGCCAGCAGCCTCCCTTTGGAGGCGGGGGGCATAACCGGGGAGCTGTTTTTT.

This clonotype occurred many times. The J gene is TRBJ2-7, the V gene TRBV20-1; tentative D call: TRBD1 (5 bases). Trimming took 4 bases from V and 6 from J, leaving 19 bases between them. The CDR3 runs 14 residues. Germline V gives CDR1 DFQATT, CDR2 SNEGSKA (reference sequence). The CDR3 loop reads CSAITGPLSGEQYV. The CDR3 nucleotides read TGCAGTGCTATAACAGGTCCGCTTTCGGGCGAGCAGTACGTC.

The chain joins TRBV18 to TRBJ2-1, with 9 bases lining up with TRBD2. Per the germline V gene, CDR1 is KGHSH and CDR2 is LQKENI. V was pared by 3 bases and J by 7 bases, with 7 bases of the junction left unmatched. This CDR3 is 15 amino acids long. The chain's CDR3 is CASSPGAGGQNEQFF. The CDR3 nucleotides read TGTGCCAGCTCACCGGGCGCGGGGGGGCAAAATGAGCAGTTCTTC.